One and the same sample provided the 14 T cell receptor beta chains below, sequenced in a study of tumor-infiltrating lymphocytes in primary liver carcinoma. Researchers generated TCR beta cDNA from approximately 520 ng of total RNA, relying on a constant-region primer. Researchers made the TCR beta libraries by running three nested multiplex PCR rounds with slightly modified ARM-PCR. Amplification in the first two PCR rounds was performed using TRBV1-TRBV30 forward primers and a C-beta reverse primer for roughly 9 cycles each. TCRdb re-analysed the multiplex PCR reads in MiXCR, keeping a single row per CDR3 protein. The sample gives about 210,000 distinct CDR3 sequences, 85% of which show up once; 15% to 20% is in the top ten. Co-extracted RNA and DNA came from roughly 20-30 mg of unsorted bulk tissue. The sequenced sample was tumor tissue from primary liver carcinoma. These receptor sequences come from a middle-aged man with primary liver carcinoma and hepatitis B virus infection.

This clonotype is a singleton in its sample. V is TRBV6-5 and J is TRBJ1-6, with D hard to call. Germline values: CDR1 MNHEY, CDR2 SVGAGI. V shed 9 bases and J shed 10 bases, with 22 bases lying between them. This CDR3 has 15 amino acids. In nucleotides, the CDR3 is TGTGCCAGGACTAAAACCCTTAGGAAGGAGTCACCCCTCCACTTT. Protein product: CARTKTLRKESPLHF.

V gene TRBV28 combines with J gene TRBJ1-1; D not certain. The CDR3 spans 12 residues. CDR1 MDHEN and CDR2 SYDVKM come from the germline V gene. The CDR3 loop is CVSGRLSTEAFF. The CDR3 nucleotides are TGTGTCAGTGGGCGGCTGAGCACTGAAGCTTTCTTT. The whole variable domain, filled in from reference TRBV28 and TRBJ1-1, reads DVKVTQSSRYLVKRTGEKVFLECVQDMDHENMFWYRQDPGLGLRLIYFSYDVKMKEKGDIPEGYSVSREKKERFSLILESASTNQTSMYLCVSGRLSTEAFFGQGTRLTVV.

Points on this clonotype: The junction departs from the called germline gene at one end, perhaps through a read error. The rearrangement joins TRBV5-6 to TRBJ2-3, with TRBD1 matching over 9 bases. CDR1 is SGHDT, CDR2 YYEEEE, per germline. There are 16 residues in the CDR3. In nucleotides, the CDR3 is TGTGCCAGTAGCATCTACAGGGGGCCTAGCACAGTTACGCAGTATTTT. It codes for CASSIYRGPSTVTQYF.

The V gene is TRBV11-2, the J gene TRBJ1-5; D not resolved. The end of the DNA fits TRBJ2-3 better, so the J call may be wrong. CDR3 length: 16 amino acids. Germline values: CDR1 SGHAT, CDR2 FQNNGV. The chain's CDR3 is CASSLGDSGWAQLQYF. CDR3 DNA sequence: TGTGCCAGCAGCTTAGGAGACTCGGGTTGGGCTCAGCTCCAGTATTTT.

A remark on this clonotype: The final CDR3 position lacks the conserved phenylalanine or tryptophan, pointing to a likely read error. Here the CDR3 DNA reads TGTGCCAGCAGTTTTGTTCTGGGGCGCGGGGGGGTGCTGTTTTCT. Amino acid sequence: CASSFVLGRGGVLFS. The chain uses TRBV12-3 or TRBV12-4 and TRBJ2-2; 9 nucleotides line up with TRBD2. The CDR3 length is 15 residues.

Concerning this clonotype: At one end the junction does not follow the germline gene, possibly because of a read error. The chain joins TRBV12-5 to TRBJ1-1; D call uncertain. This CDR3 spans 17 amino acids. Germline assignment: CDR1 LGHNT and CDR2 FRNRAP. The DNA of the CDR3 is TGTGCTAGTGCTTTGCCTAAAAACCGGGAGAAAGATACTGAAGCTTTCTTT. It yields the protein CASALPKNREKDTEAFF.

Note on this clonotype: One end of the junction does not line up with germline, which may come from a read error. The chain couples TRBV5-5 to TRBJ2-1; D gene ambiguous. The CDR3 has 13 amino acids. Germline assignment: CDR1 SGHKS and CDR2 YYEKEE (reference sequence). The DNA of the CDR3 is TGTGCGAGCAGCTACCGAACGGGCAATGAGCTGTTCTTC. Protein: CASSYRTGNELFF.

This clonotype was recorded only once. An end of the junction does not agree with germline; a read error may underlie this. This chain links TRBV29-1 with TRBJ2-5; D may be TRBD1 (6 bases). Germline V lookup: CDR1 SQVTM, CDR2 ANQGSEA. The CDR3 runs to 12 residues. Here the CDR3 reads CSVAGQQETHYF. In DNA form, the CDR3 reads TGCAGCGTTGCTGGACAGCAGGAGACCCACTACTTC.

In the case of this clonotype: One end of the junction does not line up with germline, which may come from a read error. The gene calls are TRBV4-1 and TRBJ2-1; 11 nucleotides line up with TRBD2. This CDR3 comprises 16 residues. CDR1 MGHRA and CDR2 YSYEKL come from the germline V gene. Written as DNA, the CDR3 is TGCGTCAGGAGCCCCGAACTAGCGGGGGCTTACAATGAGCAGTTGTTC. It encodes CVRSPELAGAYNEQLF.

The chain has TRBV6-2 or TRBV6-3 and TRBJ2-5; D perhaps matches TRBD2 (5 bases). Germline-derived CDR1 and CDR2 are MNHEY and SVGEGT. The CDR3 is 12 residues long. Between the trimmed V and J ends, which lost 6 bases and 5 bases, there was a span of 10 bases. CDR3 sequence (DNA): TGTGCCAGCAGACCGGGATCTGAGACCCAGTACTTC. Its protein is CASRPGSETQYF.

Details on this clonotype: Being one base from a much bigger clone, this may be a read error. The CDR3 region has the DNA TGTACCAGCAGTTTGATTACAGACAATGAGCAGTTCTTC. Amino acids: CTSSLITDNEQFF. The V call is TRBV28, the J call TRBJ2-1; D unresolved. Germline lookup yields CDR1 MDHEN and CDR2 SYDVKM. The length of the CDR3 is 13 residues. Combining the CDR3 with reference TRBV28 and TRBJ2-1 gives the whole variable domain DVKVTQSSRYLVKRTGEKVFLECVQDMDHENMFWYRQDPGLGLRLIYFSYDVKMKEKGDIPEGYSVSREKKERFSLILESASTNQTSMYLCTSSLITDNEQFFGPGTRLTVL.

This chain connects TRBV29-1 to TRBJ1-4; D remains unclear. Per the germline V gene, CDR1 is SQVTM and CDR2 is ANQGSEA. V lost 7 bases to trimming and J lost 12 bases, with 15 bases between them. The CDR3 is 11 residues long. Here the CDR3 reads CSGGTQEELFF. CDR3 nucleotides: TGCAGCGGTGGAACTCAGGAAGAACTGTTTTTT.

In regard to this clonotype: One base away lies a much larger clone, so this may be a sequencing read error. The chain's CDR3 is CASSPTDSYEHYF. The CDR3 DNA follows: TGTGCCAGCAGCCCGACTGATTCCTACGAGCACTACTTC. The chain joins TRBV7-8 to TRBJ2-7, with D unresolved. The germline V gene has CDR1 SGHVS and CDR2 FQNEAQ. The CDR3 is made up of 13 amino acids.

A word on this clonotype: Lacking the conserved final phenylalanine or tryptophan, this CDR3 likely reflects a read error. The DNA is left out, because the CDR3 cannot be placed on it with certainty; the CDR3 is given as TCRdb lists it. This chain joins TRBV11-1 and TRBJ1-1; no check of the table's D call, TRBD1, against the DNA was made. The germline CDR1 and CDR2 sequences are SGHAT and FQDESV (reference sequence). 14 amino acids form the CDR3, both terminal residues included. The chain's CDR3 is CASTGTDSNTEVFL.